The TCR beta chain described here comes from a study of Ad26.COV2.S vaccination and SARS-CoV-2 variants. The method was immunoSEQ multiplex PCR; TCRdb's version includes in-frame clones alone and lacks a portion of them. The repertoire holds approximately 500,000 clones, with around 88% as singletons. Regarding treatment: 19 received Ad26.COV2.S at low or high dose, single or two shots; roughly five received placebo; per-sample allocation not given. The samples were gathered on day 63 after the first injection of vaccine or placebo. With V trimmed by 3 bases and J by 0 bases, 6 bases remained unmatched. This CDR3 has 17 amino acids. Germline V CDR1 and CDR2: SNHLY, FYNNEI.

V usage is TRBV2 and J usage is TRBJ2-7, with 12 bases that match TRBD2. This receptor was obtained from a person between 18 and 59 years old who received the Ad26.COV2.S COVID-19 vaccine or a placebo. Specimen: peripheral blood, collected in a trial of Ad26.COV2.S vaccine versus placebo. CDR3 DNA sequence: TGTGCCAGCAGTGATTCCGGACTAGCGGGACACTCCTACGAGCAGTACTTC. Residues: CASSDSGLAGHSYEQYF.